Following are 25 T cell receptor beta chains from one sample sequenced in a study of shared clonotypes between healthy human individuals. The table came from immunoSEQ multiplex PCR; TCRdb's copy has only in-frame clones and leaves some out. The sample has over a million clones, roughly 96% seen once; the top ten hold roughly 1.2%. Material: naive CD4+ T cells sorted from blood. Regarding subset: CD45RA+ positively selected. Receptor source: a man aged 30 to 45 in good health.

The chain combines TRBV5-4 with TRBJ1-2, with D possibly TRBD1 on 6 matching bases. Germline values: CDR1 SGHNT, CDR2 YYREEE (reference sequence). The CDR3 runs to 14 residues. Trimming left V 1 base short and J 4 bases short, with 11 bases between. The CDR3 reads CASSLFRGSYGYTF. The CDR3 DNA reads TGTGCCAGCAGCTTGTTCAGGGGAAGCTATGGCTACACCTTC.

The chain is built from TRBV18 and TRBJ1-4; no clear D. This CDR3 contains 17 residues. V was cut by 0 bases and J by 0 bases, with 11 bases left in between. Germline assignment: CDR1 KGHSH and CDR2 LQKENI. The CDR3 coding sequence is TGTGCCAGCTCACCACCGGGGTGGAGAGCAACTAATGAAAAACTGTTTTTT. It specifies CASSPPGWRATNEKLFF.

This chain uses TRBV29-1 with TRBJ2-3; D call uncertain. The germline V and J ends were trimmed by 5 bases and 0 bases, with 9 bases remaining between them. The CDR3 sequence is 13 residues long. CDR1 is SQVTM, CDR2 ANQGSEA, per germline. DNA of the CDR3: TGCAGCGTTTTTATACTTAGCACAGATACGCAGTATTTT. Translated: CSVFILSTDTQYF.

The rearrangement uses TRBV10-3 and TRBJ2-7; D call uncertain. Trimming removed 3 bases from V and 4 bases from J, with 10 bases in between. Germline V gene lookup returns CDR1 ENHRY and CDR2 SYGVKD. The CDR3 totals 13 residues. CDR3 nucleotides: TGTGCCATCAGTGACGGTTCGGGTTACGAGCAGTACTTC. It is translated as CAISDGSGYEQYF.

The CDR3 loop reads CASSGKSGSSYNEQFF. The CDR3 DNA is TGCGCCAGCAGCGGAAAAAGCGGGAGCTCCTACAATGAGCAGTTCTTC. This chain joins TRBV5-1 and TRBJ2-1, with 8 bases identical to TRBD2. CDR1 is SGHRS, CDR2 YFSETQ, per germline. The CDR3 is 16 residues long. The V gene end was trimmed by 4 bases and the J gene end by 0 bases; junction bases not matched to a gene: 6.

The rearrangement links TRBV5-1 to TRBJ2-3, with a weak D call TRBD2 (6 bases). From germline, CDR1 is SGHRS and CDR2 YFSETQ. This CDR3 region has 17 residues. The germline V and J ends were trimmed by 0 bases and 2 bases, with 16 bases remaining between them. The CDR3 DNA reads TGCGCCAGCAGCTTGGGGAGGGTCCTCGCTTCCACAGATACGCAGTATTTT. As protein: CASSLGRVLASTDTQYF.

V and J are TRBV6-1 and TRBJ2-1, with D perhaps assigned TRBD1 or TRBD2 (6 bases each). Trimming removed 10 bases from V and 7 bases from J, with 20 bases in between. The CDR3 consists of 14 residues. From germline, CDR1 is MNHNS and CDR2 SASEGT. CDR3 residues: CATSVDQGRNEQFF. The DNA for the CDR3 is TGTGCCACCTCAGTGGATCAGGGGAGGAATGAGCAGTTCTTC.

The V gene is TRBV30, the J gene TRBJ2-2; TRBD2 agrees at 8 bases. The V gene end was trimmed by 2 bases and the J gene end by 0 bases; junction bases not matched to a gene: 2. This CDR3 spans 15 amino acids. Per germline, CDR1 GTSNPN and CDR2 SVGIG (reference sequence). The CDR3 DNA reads TGTGCCTGGAGTACGGGAGGGACGAACACCGGGGAGCTGTTTTTT. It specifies CAWSTGGTNTGELFF.

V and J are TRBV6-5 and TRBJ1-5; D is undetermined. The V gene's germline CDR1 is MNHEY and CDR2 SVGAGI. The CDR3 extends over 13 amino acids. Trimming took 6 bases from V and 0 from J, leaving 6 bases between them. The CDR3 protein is CASRLGSNQPQHF. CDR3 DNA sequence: TGTGCCAGCAGATTAGGTAGCAATCAGCCCCAGCATTTT.

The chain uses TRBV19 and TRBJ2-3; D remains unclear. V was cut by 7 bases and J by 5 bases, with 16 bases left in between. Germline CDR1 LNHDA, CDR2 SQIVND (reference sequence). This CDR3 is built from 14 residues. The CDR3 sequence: CASKVLATQDTQYF. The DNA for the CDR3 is TGTGCCAGTAAGGTTTTGGCGACGCAAGATACGCAGTATTTT.

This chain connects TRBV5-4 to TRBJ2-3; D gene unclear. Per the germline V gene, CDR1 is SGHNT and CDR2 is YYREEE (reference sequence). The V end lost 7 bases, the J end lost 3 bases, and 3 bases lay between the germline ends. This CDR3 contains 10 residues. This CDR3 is CASGTDTQYF. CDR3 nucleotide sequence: TGTGCCAGCGGGACAGATACGCAGTATTTT.

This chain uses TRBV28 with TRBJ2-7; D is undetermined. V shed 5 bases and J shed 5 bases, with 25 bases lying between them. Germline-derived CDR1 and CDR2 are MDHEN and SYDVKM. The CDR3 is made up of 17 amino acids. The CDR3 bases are TGTGCCAGCAGTCCCGTAGTGTCCGTACTCCTGATCCACGAGCAGTACTTC. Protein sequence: CASSPVVSVLLIHEQYF.

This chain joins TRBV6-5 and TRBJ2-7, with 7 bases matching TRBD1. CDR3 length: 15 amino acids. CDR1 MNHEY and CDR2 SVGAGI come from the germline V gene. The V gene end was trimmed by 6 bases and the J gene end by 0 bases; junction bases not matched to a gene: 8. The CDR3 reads CASSIYRGPSYEQYF. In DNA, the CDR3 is TGTGCCAGCAGCATATACAGGGGTCCCTCCTACGAGCAGTACTTC.

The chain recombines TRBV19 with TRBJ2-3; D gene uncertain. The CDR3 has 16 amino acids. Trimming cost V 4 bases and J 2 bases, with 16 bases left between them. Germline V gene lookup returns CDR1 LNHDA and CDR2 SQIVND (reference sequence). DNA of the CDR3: TGTGCCAGTAGTACGCGAGCAGTTGGTATCACAGATACGCAGTATTTT. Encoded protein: CASSTRAVGITDTQYF.

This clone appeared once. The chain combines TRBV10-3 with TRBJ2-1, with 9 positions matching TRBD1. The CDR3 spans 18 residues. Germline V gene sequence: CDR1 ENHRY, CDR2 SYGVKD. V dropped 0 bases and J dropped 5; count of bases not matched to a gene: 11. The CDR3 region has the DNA TGTGCCATCAGTGAGTCTGTGGTAAGGGGACAGGGACACAATGAGCAGTTCTTC. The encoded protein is CAISESVVRGQGHNEQFF.

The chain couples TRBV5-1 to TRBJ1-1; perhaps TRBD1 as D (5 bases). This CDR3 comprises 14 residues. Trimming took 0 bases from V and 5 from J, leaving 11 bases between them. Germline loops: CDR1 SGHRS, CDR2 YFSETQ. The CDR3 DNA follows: TGCGCCAGCAGCTTGGTGCAGGGTGGAACTGAAGCTTTCTTT. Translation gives CASSLVQGGTEAFF.

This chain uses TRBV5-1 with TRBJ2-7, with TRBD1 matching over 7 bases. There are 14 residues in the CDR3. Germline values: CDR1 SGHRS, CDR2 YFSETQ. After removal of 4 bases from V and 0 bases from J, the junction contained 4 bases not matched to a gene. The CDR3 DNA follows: TGCGCCAGCAGCCAGGACAGGAGCTCCTACGAGCAGTACTTC. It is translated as CASSQDRSSYEQYF.

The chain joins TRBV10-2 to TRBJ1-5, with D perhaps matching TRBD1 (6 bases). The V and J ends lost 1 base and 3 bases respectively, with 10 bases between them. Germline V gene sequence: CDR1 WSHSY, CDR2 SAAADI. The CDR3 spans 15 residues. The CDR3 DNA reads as TGCGCCAGCAGTGAGTACAGGGTCATCAATCAGCCCCAGCATTTT. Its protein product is CASSEYRVINQPQHF.

The CDR3 DNA reads as TGCGCCAGCAGCTTGGGCGCGAGTGCAACTAATGAAAAACTGTTTTTT. This sequence encodes CASSLGASATNEKLFF. The chain carries TRBV5-1 and TRBJ1-4; D not certain. The V and J ends lost 0 bases and 0 bases respectively, with 9 bases between them. This CDR3 region has 16 residues. Germline values: CDR1 SGHRS, CDR2 YFSETQ.

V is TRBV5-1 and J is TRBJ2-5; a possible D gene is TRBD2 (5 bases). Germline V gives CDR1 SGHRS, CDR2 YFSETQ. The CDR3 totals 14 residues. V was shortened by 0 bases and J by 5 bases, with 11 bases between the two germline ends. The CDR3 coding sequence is TGCGCCAGCAGCTTGGAGCCTAGCTCGGAGACCCAGTACTTC. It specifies CASSLEPSSETQYF.

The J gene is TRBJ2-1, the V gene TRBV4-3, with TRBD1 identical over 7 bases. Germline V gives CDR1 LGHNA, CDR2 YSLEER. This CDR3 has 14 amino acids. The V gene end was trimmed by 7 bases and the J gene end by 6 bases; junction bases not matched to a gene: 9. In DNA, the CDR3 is TGCGCCAGCACCGCCAAGGGGGCTTGCAATGAGCAGTTCTTC. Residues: CASTAKGACNEQFF.

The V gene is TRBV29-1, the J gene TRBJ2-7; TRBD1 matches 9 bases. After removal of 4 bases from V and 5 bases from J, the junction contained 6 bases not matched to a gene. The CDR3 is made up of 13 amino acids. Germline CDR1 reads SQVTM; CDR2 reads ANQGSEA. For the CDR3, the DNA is TGCAGCGTTGTAGGACAGGGGAACGACGAGCAGTACTTC. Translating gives CSVVGQGNDEQYF.

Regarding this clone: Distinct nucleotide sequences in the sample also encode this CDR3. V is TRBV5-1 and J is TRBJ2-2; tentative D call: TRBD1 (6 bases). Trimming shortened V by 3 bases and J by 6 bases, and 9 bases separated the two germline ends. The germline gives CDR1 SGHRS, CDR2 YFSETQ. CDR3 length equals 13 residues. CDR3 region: CASSSRGSGELFF. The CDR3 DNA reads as TGCGCCAGCAGCTCCAGGGGATCCGGGGAGCTGTTTTTT.

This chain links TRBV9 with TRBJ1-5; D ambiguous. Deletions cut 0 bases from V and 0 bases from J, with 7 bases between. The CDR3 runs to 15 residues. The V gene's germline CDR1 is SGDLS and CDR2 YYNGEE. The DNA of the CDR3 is TGTGCCAGCAGCGTAGGACCTTATAGCAATCAGCCCCAGCATTTT. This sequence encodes CASSVGPYSNQPQHF.

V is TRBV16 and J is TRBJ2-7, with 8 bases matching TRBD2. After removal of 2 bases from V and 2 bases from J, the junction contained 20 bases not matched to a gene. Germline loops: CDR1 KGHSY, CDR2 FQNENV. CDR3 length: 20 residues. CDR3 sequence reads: CASSQESFNRVGAGAYEQYF. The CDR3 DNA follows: TGTGCCAGCAGCCAAGAGTCTTTTAATCGGGTTGGAGCGGGAGCCTACGAGCAGTACTTC.